These 5 T cell receptor beta chains came from one sample sequenced in a study of Graves' ophthalmopathy and Graves' hyperthyroidism. RNA transcripts served as template for amplifying TCR beta CDR3 sequences. First-round RT-PCR with HTBI primers preceded a second-round multiplex PCR. MiXCR was run by TCRdb on the multiplex PCR reads, yielding one entry per CDR3 protein. The repertoire holds 400,000 or so distinct CDR3 sequences, with about 18% as singletons. The sequenced material came from peripheral blood. These TCRs come from an adult woman with stable Graves' hyperthyroidism.

This clonotype has a count of ten or more. This chain links TRBV11-2 with TRBJ2-7, with D perhaps matching TRBD2 (6 bases). V lost 5 bases and J lost 5, with 16 bases in between. CDR1 is SGHAT and CDR2 is FQNNGV in the germline V gene. CDR3 size: 14 residues. The CDR3 DNA reads TGTGCCAGCAGCCAAACTAGCTCCTGGGACGAGCAGTACTTC. This codes for CASSQTSSWDEQYF. The whole variable domain, remainder taken from reference TRBV11-2 and TRBJ2-7, is EAGVAQSPRYKIIEKRQSVAFWCNPISGHATLYWYQQILGQGPKLLIQFQNNGVVDDSQLPKDRFSAERLKGVDSTLKIQPAKLEDSAVYLCASSQTSSWDEQYFGPGTRLTVT.

This clonotype was seen at least ten times. The rearrangement uses TRBV28 and TRBJ1-1; D call uncertain. Per the germline V gene, CDR1 is MDHEN and CDR2 is SYDVKM. The ends were cut back, 3 bases at V and 1 base at J, with 12 bases in the middle. The CDR3 runs to 15 residues. CDR3 nucleotide sequence: TGTGCCAGCAGTTTCTCCGACGCTCAGAACACTGAAGCTTTCTTT. It specifies CASSFSDAQNTEAFF.

This clonotype showed up many times. The rearrangement links TRBV7-9 to TRBJ2-5, with 9 positions matching TRBD1. Germline V gives CDR1 SEHNR, CDR2 FQNEAQ (reference sequence). The CDR3 length is 15 residues. Trimming took 5 bases from V and 5 from J; bases not matched to a gene: 9. The DNA of the CDR3 is TGTGCCAGCAGCCGACCACAGGGGGCGGTGGAGACCCAGTACTTC. Protein: CASSRPQGAVETQYF.

This clonotype has ten or more counts. This chain connects TRBV18 to TRBJ1-1, with D perhaps matching TRBD1 (5 bases). Germline CDR1 KGHSH, CDR2 LQKENI. CDR3 length: 14 amino acids. Trimming shortened V by 6 bases and J by 4 bases, and 15 bases separated the two germline ends. CDR3 sequence: CASSPIETGTEAFF. The CDR3 region has the DNA TGTGCCAGCTCCCCAATCGAAACAGGCACTGAAGCTTTCTTT.

The chain uses TRBV28 and TRBJ2-7; 9 bases line up with TRBD2. Per germline, CDR1 MDHEN and CDR2 SYDVKM. With V trimmed by 7 bases and J by 4 bases, 8 bases remained unmatched. CDR3 length: 14 amino acids. DNA of the CDR3: TGTGCCAGCAAATTAGCGGGAGTGGTGTACGAGCAGTACTTC. Encoded protein: CASKLAGVVYEQYF. The full variable domain, completed using reference TRBV28 and TRBJ2-7, is DVKVTQSSRYLVKRTGEKVFLECVQDMDHENMFWYRQDPGLGLRLIYFSYDVKMKEKGDIPEGYSVSREKKERFSLILESASTNQTSMYLCASKLAGVVYEQYFGPGTRLTVT.